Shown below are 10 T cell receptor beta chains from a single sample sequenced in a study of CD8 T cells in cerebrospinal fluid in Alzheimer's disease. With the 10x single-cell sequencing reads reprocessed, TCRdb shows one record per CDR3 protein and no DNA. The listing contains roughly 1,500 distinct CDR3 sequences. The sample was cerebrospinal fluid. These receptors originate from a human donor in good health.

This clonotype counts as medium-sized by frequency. The CDR3 region is CASCQGLNEQFF. This rearrangement joins TRBV12-3 or TRBV12-4 to TRBJ2-1; TCRdb names TRBD1, which stays unverified in the absence of DNA. The CDR3 runs to 12 residues.

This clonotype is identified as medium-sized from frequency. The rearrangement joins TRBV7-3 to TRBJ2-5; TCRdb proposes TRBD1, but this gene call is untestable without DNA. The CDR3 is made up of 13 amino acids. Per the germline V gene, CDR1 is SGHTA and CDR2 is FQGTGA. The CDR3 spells CASGTGGGETQYF.

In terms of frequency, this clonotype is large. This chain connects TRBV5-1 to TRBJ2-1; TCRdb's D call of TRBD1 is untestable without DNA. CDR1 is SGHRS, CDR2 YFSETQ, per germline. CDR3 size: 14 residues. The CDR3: CASSRQGQDNEQFF.

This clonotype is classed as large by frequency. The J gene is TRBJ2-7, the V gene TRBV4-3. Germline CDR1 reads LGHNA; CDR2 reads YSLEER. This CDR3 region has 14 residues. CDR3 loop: CASSQDRSSYEQYF.

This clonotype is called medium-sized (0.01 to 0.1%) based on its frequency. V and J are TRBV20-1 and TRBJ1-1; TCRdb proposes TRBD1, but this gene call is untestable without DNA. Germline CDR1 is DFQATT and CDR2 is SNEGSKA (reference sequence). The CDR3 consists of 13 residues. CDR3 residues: CSAPTGVVTEAFF.

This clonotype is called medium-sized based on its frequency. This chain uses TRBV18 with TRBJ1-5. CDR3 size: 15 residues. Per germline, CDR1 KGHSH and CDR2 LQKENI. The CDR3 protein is CASSPFGRTNQPQHF.

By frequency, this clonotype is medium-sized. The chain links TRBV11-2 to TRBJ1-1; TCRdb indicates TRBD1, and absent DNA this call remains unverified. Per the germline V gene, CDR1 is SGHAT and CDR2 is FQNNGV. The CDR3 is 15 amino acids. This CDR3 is CASSLGPDISPEAFF.

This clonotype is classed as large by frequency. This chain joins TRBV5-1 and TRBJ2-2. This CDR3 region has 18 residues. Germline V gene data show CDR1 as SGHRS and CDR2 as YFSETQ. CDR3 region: CASSLSFMADSNTGELFF.

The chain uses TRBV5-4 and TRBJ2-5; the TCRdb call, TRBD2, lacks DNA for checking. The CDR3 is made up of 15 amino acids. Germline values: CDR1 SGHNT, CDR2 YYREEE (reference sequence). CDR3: CASSFRTSGQETQYF.

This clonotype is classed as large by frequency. CDR3 sequence reads: CASSVYNEQFF. V and J are TRBV7-2 and TRBJ2-1. Germline V lookup: CDR1 SGHTA, CDR2 FQGNSA. This CDR3 comprises 11 residues.